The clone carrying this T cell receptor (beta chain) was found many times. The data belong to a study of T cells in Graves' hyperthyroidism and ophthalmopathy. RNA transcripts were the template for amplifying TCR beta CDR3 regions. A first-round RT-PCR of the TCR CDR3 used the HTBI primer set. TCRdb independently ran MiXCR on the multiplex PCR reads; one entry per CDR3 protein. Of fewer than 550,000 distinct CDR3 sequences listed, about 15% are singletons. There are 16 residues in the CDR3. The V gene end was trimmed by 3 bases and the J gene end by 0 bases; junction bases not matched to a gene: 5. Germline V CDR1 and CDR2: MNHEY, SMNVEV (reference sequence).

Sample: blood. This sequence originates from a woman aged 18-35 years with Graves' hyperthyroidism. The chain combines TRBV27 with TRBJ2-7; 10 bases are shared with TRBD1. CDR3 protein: CASSFLRDRGSYEQYF. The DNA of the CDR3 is TGTGCCAGCAGTTTCCTACGGGACAGGGGCTCCTACGAGCAGTACTTC.